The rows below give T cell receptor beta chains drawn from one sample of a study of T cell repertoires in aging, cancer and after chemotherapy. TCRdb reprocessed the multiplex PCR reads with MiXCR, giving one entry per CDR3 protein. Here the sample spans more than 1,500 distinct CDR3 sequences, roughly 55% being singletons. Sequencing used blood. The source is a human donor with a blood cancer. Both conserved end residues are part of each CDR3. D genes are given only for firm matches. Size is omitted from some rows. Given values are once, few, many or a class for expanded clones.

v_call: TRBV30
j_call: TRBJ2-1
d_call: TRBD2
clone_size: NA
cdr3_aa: CAFYPSGMKNEQFF
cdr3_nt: TGTGCCTTCTATCCTAGCGGGATGAAGAATGAGCAGTTCTTC

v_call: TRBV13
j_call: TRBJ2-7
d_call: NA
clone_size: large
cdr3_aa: CASSPGAPPGNEQYF
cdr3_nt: TGTGCCAGCAGCCCTGGGGCGCCACCCGGAAACGAGCAGTACTTC

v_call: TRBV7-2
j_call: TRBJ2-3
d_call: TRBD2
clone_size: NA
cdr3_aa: CASTPQAGSIGLAGGTQYF
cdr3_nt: TGTGCCAGCACCCCGCAGGCAGGGAGTATAGGACTAGCGGGAGGTACGCAGTATTTT

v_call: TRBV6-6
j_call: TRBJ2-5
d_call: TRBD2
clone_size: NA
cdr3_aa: CASTGLAGETQYF
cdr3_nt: TGTGCCAGCACGGGACTAGCGGGAGAGACCCAGTACTTC

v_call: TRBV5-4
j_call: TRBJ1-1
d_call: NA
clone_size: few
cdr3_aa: CASSLFGAMNTEAFF
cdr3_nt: TGTGCCAGCAGCTTATTTGGGGCCATGAACACTGAAGCTTTCTTT

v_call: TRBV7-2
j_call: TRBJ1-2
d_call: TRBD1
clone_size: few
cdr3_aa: CASSSSGTGDYGYTF
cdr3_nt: TGTGCCAGCAGCTCGTCCGGGACAGGGGACTATGGCTACACCTTC

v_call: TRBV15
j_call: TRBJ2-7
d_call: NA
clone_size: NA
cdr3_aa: CATSREVGAYEQYF
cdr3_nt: TGTGCCACCAGCAGAGAGGTGGGGGCCTACGAGCAGTACTTC

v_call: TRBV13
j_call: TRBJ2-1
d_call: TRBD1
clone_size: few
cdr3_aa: CASSSPLTGGYNEQFF
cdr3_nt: TGTGCCAGCAGCTCACCCTTGACAGGGGGCTACAATGAGCAGTTCTTC

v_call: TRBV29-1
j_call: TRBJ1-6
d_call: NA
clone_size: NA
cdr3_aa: CSVGWGEGSPLHF
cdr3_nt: TGCAGCGTTGGTTGGGGGGAGGGTTCACCCCTCCACTTT

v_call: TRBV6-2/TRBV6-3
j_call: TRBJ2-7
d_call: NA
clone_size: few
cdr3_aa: CASSYDIYEQYF
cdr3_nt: TGTGCCAGCAGTTACGACATCTACGAGCAGTACTTC